What follows are 20 T cell receptor beta chains derived from one specimen sequenced in a study of cytomegalovirus exposure and HLA in healthy donors. This PCR relied on a set of 60 Vbeta primers and 13 Jbeta primers. Clones were sequenced by immunoSEQ multiplex PCR, and TCRdb holds only the in-frame ones, with some missing. There are 100,000 to 140,000 clones in the sample; 70% to 85% occur only once, and roughly 4.2% lies in the top ten. The sequenced sample consisted of PBMCs. The source is a male donor in good health and CMV-seronegative.

The genes are TRBV7-6 and TRBJ2-5; TRBD2 matches at 12 bases. Germline loops: CDR1 SGHVS, CDR2 FNYEAQ. J lost 4 bases, V lost 8 bases, and 11 bases had no gene match. The CDR3 length is 16 residues. CDR3 protein: CASEPPGLAGPETQYF. In DNA form, the CDR3 reads TGTGCCAGCGAGCCCCCAGGACTAGCGGGACCAGAGACCCAGTACTTC. The whole variable domain, filled in from reference TRBV7-6 and TRBJ2-5, reads GAGVSQSPRYKVTKRGQDVALRCDPISGHVSLYWYRQALGQGPEFLTYFNYEAQQDKSGLPNDRFSAERPEGSISTLTIQRTEQRDSAMYRCASEPPGLAGPETQYFGPGTRLLVL.

This clone was observed a few times. The sample holds other DNA sequences that translate to the same CDR3. This chain connects TRBV11-3 to TRBJ1-5; D unresolved. CDR3 length: 20 residues. Trimming stripped 1 base from V and 0 bases from J, with 22 bases between. Germline V gives CDR1 SGHNT, CDR2 YENEEA. The CDR3 loop reads CASSLGGSRGREDSNQPQHF. The CDR3 DNA sequence: TGTGCCAGCAGCTTAGGCGGTTCTAGAGGGAGAGAGGATAGCAATCAGCCCCAGCATTTT.

The chain joins TRBV5-4 to TRBJ1-2, with D possibly being TRBD1 (6 bases). Germline-derived CDR1 and CDR2 are SGHNT and YYREEE (reference sequence). The ends were cut back, 5 bases at V and 4 bases at J, with 9 bases in the middle. The CDR3 spans 12 residues. CDR3 amino acids: CASSPGAYGYTF. The DNA of the CDR3 is TGTGCCAGCAGTCCAGGGGCCTATGGCTACACCTTC.

The rearrangement links TRBV5-4 to TRBJ2-5; 8 positions match TRBD1. The J call may be incorrect, as the DNA end agrees better with TRBJ2-7. CDR1 is SGHNT and CDR2 is YYREEE in the germline V gene (reference sequence). The CDR3 runs 16 residues. CDR3 sequence: CASSSSGTGYSYEQYF. CDR3 DNA sequence: TGTGCCAGCAGCAGCTCCGGGACAGGATACTCCTACGAGCAGTACTTC.

This CDR3 reads CSVEEASQPEQFF. The CDR3 DNA follows: TGCAGCGTTGAGGAGGCCAGCCAGCCTGAGCAGTTCTTC. The V gene is TRBV29-1, the J gene TRBJ2-1, with D maybe TRBD2 (5 bases). Per germline, CDR1 SQVTM and CDR2 ANQGSEA. The CDR3 length is 13 residues. Trimming removed 3 bases at V and 9 bases at J, with 15 bases between.

This chain connects TRBV7-9 to TRBJ2-1; D possibly corresponds to TRBD2 (5 bases). Germline V gene lookup returns CDR1 SEHNR and CDR2 FQNEAQ (reference sequence). CDR3 length: 13 amino acids. Trimming shortened V by 5 bases and J by 7 bases, and 12 bases separated the two germline ends. CDR3: CASSLTGVNEQFF. The CDR3, as DNA: TGTGCCAGCAGCCTGACCGGGGTAAATGAGCAGTTCTTC.

This clone has just one count. This chain uses TRBV6-1 with TRBJ2-2; maybe TRBD1 (5 bases). Germline V gene lookup returns CDR1 MNHNS and CDR2 SASEGT. The V gene lost 2 bases and the J gene lost 6 bases, with 10 bases spanning the gap. The CDR3 runs 14 residues. The CDR3 reads CASSEQGIAGELFF. CDR3 coding DNA: TGTGCCAGCAGTGAACAGGGTATCGCCGGGGAGCTGTTTTTT.

A single count supports this clone. The rearrangement uses TRBV4-1 and TRBJ2-3; D is uncertain. CDR3 length: 14 residues. The V and J ends lost 1 base and 2 bases respectively, with 7 bases between them. The germline V gene encodes CDR1 MGHRA and CDR2 YSYEKL. CDR3 residues: CASSQVLPTDTQYF. CDR3 nucleotides: TGCGCCAGCAGCCAAGTCCTACCCACAGATACGCAGTATTTT.

In its sample, this clone was seen once. This chain connects TRBV25-1 to TRBJ2-2; the D is unclear. This CDR3 has 14 residues. Trimming removed 6 bases at V and 1 base at J, with 9 bases between. The germline V gene encodes CDR1 MGHDK and CDR2 SYGVNS. This CDR3 reads CASSPDKNTGELFF. DNA for the CDR3: TGTGCCAGCAGCCCTGACAAGAACACCGGGGAGCTGTTTTTT.

This sequence joins TRBV7-9 and TRBJ2-1; 12 nucleotides line up with TRBD1. Germline V gene data show CDR1 as SEHNR and CDR2 as FQNEAQ (reference sequence). After removal of 6 bases from V and 5 bases from J, the junction contained 5 bases not matched to a gene. The CDR3 totals 15 residues. The CDR3 spells CASSDRDRGHNEQFF. CDR3 nucleotides: TGTGCCAGCAGTGACCGGGACAGGGGGCACAATGAGCAGTTCTTC.

This chain links TRBV6-1 with TRBJ1-5; 8 positions agree with TRBD1. Germline V gene sequence: CDR1 MNHNS, CDR2 SASEGT. The trim removed 6 bases at V and 1 base at J, leaving 5 bases unmatched. The CDR3 covers 15 residues. The DNA of the CDR3 is TGTGCCAGCAGCCTGGACAGGGTGAGCAATCAGCCCCAGCATTTT. Its translation is CASSLDRVSNQPQHF.

Of note for this clone: The sample carries other DNA sequences with the same CDR3. V gene TRBV27 combines with J gene TRBJ2-1; 11 bases line up with TRBD2. The CDR3 is 15 amino acids. Germline loops: CDR1 MNHEY, CDR2 SMNVEV (reference sequence). V gave up 6 bases and J gave up 4 bases; unmatched junction bases: 5. CDR3 sequence: CASSPGTSGYNEQFF. The CDR3 nucleotides are TGTGCCAGCAGCCCCGGGACTAGCGGTTACAATGAGCAGTTCTTC.

This chain links TRBV27 with TRBJ2-7, with TRBD1 matching 7 bases. Germline CDR1 MNHEY, CDR2 SMNVEV (reference sequence). This CDR3 has 14 residues. J gave up 4 bases and V 3 bases, and 6 bases lay outside the gene matches. The CDR3 sequence is CASSFNPTGYEQYF. Written as DNA, the CDR3 is TGTGCCAGCAGTTTCAATCCGACAGGGTACGAGCAGTACTTC.

The chain is built from TRBV25-1 and TRBJ2-2, with TRBD1 as a possible D gene (5 bases). V lost 2 bases, J lost 0 bases, and 7 bases lay in between. The CDR3 totals 15 residues. CDR1 and CDR2 from the germline V gene are MGHDK and SYGVNS. The CDR3 reads CASSEHRTNTGELFF. The CDR3 coding sequence is TGTGCCAGCAGTGAACACAGGACGAACACCGGGGAGCTGTTTTTT.

The chain couples TRBV18 to TRBJ1-5; D possibly corresponds to TRBD1 (5 bases). This CDR3 comprises 15 residues. CDR1 is KGHSH and CDR2 is LQKENI in the germline V gene. With 6 bases removed from V and 0 bases from J, the gap between germline ends came to 12 bases. The CDR3 DNA reads as TGTGCCAGCTCTCGGGGGACGGATAGCAATCAGCCCCAGCATTTT. It yields the protein CASSRGTDSNQPQHF.

This clone was counted between two and nine times. V gene TRBV6-4 combines with J gene TRBJ2-1; 8 bases fit TRBD1. The CDR3 is 15 residues long. The trim removed 5 bases at V and 4 bases at J, leaving 7 bases unmatched. Germline-derived CDR1 and CDR2 are MRHNA and SNTAGT. Here the CDR3 reads CASSLSGGEYNEQFF. For the CDR3, the DNA is TGTGCCAGCAGTTTGTCAGGGGGCGAATACAATGAGCAGTTCTTC.

CDR3 loop: CASSNGLAGDNEQFF. CDR3 nucleotide sequence: TGTGCCAGCAGTAATGGGCTAGCGGGGGACAATGAGCAGTTCTTC. The chain recombines TRBV6-4 with TRBJ2-1, with 10 bases fitting TRBD2. Germline assignment: CDR1 MRHNA and CDR2 SNTAGT. The J segment lost 5 bases and the V segment lost 5 bases, leaving 6 bases of the junction unmatched. The CDR3 runs 15 residues.

The rearrangement uses TRBV6-5 and TRBJ2-5; 7 positions match TRBD2. The J call may be faulty, since TRBJ2-7 better matches the DNA end. CDR3 length: 14 amino acids. The germline gives CDR1 MNHEY, CDR2 SVGAGI. As DNA, the CDR3 is TGTGCCAGCAAGACTCGGCGGGAGATCTACGAGCAGTACTTC. It codes for CASKTRREIYEQYF.

This chain connects TRBV29-1 to TRBJ2-3; D unresolved. Germline CDR1 and CDR2: SQVTM and ANQGSEA. There are 11 residues in the CDR3. V dropped 6 bases and J dropped 4 bases, with 8 bases sitting between them. The CDR3 sequence: CSVQSADTQYF. In DNA, the CDR3 is TGCAGCGTACAGAGTGCAGATACGCAGTATTTT.

V is TRBV5-6 and J is TRBJ2-2; a possible D gene is TRBD1 (5 bases). The CDR3 length is 15 residues. CDR1 and CDR2 (germline): SGHDT, YYEEEE. Deletions cut 2 bases from V and 1 base from J, with 9 bases between. The CDR3 nucleotides read TGTGCCAGCAGCTTCCAGGGTGTGAACACCGGGGAGCTGTTTTTT. Encoded protein: CASSFQGVNTGELFF. The full variable domain, rest sourced from reference TRBV5-6 and TRBJ2-2, is DAGVTQSPTHLIKTRGQQVTLRCSPKSGHDTVSWYQQALGQGPQFIFQYYEEEERQRGNFPDRFSGHQFPNYSSELNVNALLLGDSALYLCASSFQGVNTGELFFGEGSRLTVL.